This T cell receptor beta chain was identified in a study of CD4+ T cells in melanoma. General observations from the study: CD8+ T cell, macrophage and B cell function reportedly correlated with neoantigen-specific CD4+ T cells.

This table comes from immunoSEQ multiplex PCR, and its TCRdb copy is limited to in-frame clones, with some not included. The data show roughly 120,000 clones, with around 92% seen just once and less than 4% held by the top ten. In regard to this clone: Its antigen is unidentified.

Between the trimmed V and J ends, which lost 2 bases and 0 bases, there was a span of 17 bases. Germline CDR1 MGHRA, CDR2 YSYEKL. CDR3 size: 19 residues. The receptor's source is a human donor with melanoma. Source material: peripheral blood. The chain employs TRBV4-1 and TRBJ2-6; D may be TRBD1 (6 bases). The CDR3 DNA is TGCGCCAGCAGCCAACACCGACAGGTAATGGGCTCTGGGGCCAACGTCCTGACTTTC. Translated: CASSQHRQVMGSGANVLTF.